The 8 T cell receptor beta chains below all came from one sample that was sequenced in a study of beta chain features in type 1 diabetes. Study-level results: Across all four CD4+ subsets, people with type 1 diabetes showed modestly shorter TCRB CDR3s.

Expressed TCRB transcripts got sequenced, as all isolated RNA was reverse transcribed. Produced via immunoSEQ multiplex PCR; TCRdb's table is partial and in-frame only. Of some 660,000 clones in the sample, roughly an eighth are singletons; the top ten hold 0.03% to 0.04%. The antigens for these receptors are not known. The sequenced material came from naive CD4+ T cells from blood. These receptors were taken from a man between 18 and 29 years old with type 1 diabetes.

A few counts support this clone. The chain carries TRBV5-1 and TRBJ2-5, with 13 bases that match TRBD2. In germline, CDR1 is SGHRS, CDR2 YFSETQ. V was pared by 3 bases and J by 0 bases, with 11 bases of the junction left unmatched. The CDR3 extends over 19 amino acids. As DNA, the CDR3 is TGCGCCAGCAGCTCGCCTGGGACTAGCGGGAACTTGTACCAAGAGACCCAGTACTTC. Its translation is CASSSPGTSGNLYQETQYF.

In this sample, this clone turned up a few times. The rearrangement links TRBV7-2 to TRBJ2-1; TRBD2 might be the D (6 bases). In germline, CDR1 is SGHTA, CDR2 FQGNSA. The CDR3 runs 17 residues. V was shortened by 0 bases and J by 2 bases, with 14 bases between the two germline ends. The CDR3 here is CASSLAVALAPYNEQFF. As DNA, the CDR3 is TGTGCCAGCAGCTTAGCGGTTGCCCTAGCGCCCTACAATGAGCAGTTCTTC.

V is TRBV5-1 and J is TRBJ2-1, with 7 bases that match TRBD2. Trimming removed 0 bases from V and 4 bases from J; junction bases left unmatched: 4. Germline V CDR1 and CDR2: SGHRS, YFSETQ. This CDR3 region has 15 residues. CDR3 DNA sequence: TGCGCCAGCAGCTTGGGACATAGCGGGTACAATGAGCAGTTCTTC. Protein product: CASSLGHSGYNEQFF.

This chain connects TRBV27 to TRBJ2-3, with TRBD2 as a possible D gene (5 bases). V was trimmed by 5 bases and J by 3 bases, leaving 12 bases between them. Per germline, CDR1 MNHEY and CDR2 SMNVEV (reference sequence). The CDR3 covers 14 residues. The CDR3 loop is CASSAFRGTDTQYF. CDR3 DNA sequence: TGTGCCAGCAGTGCCTTCCGGGGTACAGATACGCAGTATTTT.

The CDR3 loop reads CASSQDRANYGYTF. The CDR3 nucleotides read TGTGCCAGCAGCCAAGACAGGGCCAACTATGGCTACACCTTC. This rearrangement joins TRBV4-2 to TRBJ1-2; possibly TRBD1 for D (5 bases). Germline V gene data show CDR1 as LGHNA and CDR2 as YNFKEQ. The CDR3 totals 14 residues. The V end lost 0 bases, the J end lost 2 bases, and 7 bases lay between the germline ends.

The chain joins TRBV7-3 to TRBJ2-1; 7 bases line up with TRBD1. After removal of 4 bases from V and 3 bases from J, the junction contained 3 bases not matched to a gene. Germline V gene sequence: CDR1 SGHTA, CDR2 FQGTGA. The CDR3 sequence is 14 residues long. The CDR3 DNA reads as TGTGCCAGCAGCTCCAGGGGGAACTACAATGAGCAGTTCTTC. Protein sequence: CASSSRGNYNEQFF.

The chain recombines TRBV29-1 with TRBJ2-7; tentative D call: TRBD2 (5 bases). V lost 7 bases, J lost 6 bases, and 19 bases lay in between. Germline lookup yields CDR1 SQVTM and CDR2 ANQGSEA. This CDR3 is built from 13 residues. CDR3 bases: TGCAGCGCTGGGGTGGCGGGCCTGGCCGAGCAGTACTTC. It specifies CSAGVAGLAEQYF.

On this clone itself: One end of the junction fails to match germline, which may point to a read error. CDR3: CASSLRAGRHYGYTF. CDR3 nucleotides: TGTGCTAGCAGCTTACGGGCAGGGCGGCACTATGGCTACACCTTC. The rearrangement joins TRBV7-7 to TRBJ1-2, with D perhaps matching TRBD1 (5 bases). Germline CDR1 is SSHAT and CDR2 is FNYEAQ (reference sequence). This CDR3 spans 15 amino acids.